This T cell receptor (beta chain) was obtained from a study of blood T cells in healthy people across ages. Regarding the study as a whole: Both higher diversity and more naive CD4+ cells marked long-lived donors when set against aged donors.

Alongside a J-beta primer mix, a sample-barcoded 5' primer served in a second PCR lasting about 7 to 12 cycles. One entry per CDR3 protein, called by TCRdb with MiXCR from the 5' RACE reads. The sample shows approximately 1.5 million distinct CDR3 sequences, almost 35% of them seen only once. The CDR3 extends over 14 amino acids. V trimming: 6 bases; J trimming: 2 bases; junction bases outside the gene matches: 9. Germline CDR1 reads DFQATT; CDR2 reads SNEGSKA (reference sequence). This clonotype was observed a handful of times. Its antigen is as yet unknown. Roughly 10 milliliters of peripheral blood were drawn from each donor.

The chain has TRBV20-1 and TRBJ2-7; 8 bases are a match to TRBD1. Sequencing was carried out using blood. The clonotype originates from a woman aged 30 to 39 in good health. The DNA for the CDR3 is TGCAGTGCGGCCGAGACAGGGGTTCCCTACGAGCAGTACTTC. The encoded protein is CSAAETGVPYEQYF.